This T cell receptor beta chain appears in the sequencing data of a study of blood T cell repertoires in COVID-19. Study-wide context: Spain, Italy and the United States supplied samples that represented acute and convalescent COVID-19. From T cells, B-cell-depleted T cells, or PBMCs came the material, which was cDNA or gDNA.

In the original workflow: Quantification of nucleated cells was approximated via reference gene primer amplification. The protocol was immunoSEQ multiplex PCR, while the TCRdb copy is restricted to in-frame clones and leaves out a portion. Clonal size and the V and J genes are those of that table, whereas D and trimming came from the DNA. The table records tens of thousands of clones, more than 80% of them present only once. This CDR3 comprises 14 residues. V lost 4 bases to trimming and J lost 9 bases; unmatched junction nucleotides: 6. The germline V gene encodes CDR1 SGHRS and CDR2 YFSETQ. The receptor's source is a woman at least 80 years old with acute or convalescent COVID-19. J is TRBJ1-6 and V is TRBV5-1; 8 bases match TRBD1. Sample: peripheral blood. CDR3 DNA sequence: TGCGCCAGCAGCCCAGGACAGGGAGGTTCACCCCTCCACTTT. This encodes CASSPGQGGSPLHF.